Below, one T cell receptor (beta chain) is given with its context. The data are from a study of CXCR3-negative and CXCR3-positive naive CD8 T cells. The CDR3 has 14 amino acids. From germline, CDR1 is DFQATT and CDR2 SNEGSKA (reference sequence). Preparation of TRB cDNA libraries relied on 5' RACE carrying UMI labels. Following a re-call of the 5' RACE reads, TCRdb has one entry per CDR3 protein and lacks DNA. Here the sample table reports over 70,000 distinct CDR3 sequences. Triplicates of 250,000 to 350,000 cells were sorted from each CD8+ T cell subset. Sample: naive CXCR3- CD8+ T cells from blood. Subset reported: CD45RO-CCR7+CD27+CD95- naive CD8+ T cells lacking CXCR3 (TNR3-). The clonotype was recovered from a human donor in good health. Some clones in this sample may be carry-over from other donors' samples. The chain joins TRBV20-1 to TRBJ2-3. The CDR3 here is CSASRRSSTDTQYF.